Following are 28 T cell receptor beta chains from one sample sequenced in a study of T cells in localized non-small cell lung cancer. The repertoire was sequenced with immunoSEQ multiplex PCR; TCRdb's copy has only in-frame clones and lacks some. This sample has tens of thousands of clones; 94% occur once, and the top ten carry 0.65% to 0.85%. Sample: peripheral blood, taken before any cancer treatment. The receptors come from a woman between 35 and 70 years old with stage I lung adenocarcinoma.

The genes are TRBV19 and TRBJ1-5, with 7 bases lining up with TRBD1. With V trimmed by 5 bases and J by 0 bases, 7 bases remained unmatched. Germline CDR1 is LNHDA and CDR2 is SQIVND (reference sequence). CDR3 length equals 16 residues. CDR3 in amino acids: CASSPWTGYSNQPQHF. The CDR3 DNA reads TGTGCCAGTAGTCCTTGGACAGGTTATAGCAATCAGCCCCAGCATTTT.

The CDR3 reads CASSARSFPDRGWNTGELFF. The CDR3 bases are TGTGCCAGCAGCGCCAGATCCTTTCCTGACAGAGGATGGAACACCGGGGAGCTGTTTTTT. This chain joins TRBV9 and TRBJ2-2, with D perhaps matching TRBD1 (5 bases). This CDR3 spans 20 amino acids. Per germline, CDR1 SGDLS and CDR2 YYNGEE. With 3 bases removed from V and 1 base from J, the gap between germline ends came to 25 bases.

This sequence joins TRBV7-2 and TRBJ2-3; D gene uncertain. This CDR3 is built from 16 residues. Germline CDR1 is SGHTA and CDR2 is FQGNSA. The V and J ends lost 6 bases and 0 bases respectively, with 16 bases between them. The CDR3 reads CASRSLLGSSTDTQYF. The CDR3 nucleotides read TGTGCCAGCAGATCCCTCCTGGGCTCTAGCACAGATACGCAGTATTTT.

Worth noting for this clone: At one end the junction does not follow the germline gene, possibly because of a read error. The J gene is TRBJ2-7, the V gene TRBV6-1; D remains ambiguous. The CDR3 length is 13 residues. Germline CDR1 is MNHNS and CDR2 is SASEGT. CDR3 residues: CASSGLVPKEQYF. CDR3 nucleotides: TGTGCCAGCAGTGGACTGGTCCCTAAAGAGCAATACTTC.

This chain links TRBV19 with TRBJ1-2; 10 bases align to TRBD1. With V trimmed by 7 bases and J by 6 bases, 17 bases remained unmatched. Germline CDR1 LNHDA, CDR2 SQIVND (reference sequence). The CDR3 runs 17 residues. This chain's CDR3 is CASKPRQGAVWFDGYTF. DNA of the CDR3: TGTGCCAGTAAACCAAGACAGGGGGCTGTCTGGTTCGATGGCTACACCTTC.

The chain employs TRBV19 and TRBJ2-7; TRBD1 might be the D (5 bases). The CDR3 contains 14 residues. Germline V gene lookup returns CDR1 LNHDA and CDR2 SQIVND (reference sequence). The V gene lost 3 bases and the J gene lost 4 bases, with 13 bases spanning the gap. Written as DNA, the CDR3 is TGTGCCAGTAGTATTACGGGTGGGGCGTACGAGCAGTACTTC. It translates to CASSITGGAYEQYF.

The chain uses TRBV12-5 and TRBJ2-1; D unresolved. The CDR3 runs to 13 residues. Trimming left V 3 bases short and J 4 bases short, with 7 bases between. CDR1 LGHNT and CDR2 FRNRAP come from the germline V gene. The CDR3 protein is CASGFYSYNEQFF. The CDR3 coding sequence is TGTGCTAGTGGTTTTTACAGTTACAATGAGCAGTTCTTC. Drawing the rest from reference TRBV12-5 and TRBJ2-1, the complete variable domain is DARVTQTPRHKVTEMGQEVTMRCQPILGHNTVFWYRQTMMQGLELLAYFRNRAPLDDSGMPKDRFSAEMPDATLATLKIQPSEPRDSAVYFCASGFYSYNEQFFGPGTRLTVL.

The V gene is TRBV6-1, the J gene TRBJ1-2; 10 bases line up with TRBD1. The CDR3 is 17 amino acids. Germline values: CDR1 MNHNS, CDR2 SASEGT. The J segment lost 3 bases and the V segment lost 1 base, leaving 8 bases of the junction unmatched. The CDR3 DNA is TGTGCCAGCAGTGAAGGGGGACAGGGGAGTAAGGACTATGGCTACACCTTC. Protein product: CASSEGGQGSKDYGYTF.

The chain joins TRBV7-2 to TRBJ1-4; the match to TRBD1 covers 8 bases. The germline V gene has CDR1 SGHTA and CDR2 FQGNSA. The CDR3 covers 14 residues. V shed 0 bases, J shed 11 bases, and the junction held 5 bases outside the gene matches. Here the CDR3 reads CASSLAIQGGKLFF. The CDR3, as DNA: TGTGCCAGCAGCTTAGCAATACAGGGGGGTAAACTGTTTTTT.

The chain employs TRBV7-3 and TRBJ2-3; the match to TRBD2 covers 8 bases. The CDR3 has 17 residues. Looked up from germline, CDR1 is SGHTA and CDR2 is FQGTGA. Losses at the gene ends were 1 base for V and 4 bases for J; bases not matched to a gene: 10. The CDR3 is CASSLRGTRSFPDTQYF. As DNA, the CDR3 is TGTGCCAGCAGCTTAAGGGGGACTAGGTCCTTTCCAGATACGCAGTATTTT. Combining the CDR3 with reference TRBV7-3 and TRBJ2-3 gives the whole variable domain GAGVSQTPSNKVTEKGKYVELRCDPISGHTALYWYRQSLGQGPEFLIYFQGTGAADDSGLPNDRFFAVRPEGSVSTLKIQRTERGDSAVYLCASSLRGTRSFPDTQYFGPGTRLTVL.

The CDR3 here is CASSLGGWGNQPQHF. Here the CDR3 DNA reads TGTGCCAGCAGCTTGGGGGGTTGGGGCAATCAGCCCCAGCATTTT. The chain joins TRBV5-6 to TRBJ1-5; D not resolved. CDR3 length: 15 amino acids. Per germline, CDR1 SGHDT and CDR2 YYEEEE. The ends were cut back, 0 bases at V and 2 bases at J, with 9 bases in the middle.

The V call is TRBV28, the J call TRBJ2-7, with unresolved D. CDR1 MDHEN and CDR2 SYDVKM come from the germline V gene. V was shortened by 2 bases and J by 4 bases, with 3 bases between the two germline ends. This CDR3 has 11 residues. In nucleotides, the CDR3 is TGTGCCAGCAGTTTACGGTACGAGCAGTACTTC. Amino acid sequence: CASSLRYEQYF.

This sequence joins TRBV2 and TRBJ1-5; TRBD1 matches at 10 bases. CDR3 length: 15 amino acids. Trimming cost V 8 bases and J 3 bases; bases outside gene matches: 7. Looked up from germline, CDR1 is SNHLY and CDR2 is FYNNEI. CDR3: CASRQGASYNQPQHF. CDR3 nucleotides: TGTGCCAGCCGACAGGGGGCGAGCTACAATCAGCCCCAGCATTTT.

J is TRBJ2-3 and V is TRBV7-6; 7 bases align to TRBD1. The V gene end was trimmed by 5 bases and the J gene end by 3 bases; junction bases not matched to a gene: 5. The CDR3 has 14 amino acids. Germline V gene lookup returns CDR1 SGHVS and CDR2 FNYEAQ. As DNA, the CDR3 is TGTGCCAGCAGCCCAAAGACAGGGACAGATACGCAGTATTTT. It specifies CASSPKTGTDTQYF.

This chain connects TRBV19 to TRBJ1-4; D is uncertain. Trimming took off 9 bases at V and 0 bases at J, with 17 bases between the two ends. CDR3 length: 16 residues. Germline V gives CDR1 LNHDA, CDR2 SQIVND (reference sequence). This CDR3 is CASNEVWVSTNEKLFF. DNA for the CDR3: TGTGCCAGCAACGAAGTTTGGGTTTCAACTAATGAAAAACTGTTTTTT.

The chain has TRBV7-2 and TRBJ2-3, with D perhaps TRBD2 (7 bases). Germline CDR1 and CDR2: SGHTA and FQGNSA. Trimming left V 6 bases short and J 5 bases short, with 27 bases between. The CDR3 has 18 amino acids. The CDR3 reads CASSRGAVAGGLGDTQYF. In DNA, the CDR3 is TGTGCCAGCAGTCGGGGGGCGGTAGCCGGGGGATTAGGAGATACGCAGTATTTT.

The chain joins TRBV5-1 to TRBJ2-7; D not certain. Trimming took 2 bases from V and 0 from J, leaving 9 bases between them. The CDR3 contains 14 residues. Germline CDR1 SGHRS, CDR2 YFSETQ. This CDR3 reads CASSFWTSSYEQYF. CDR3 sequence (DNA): TGCGCCAGCAGCTTTTGGACGAGCTCCTACGAGCAGTACTTC.

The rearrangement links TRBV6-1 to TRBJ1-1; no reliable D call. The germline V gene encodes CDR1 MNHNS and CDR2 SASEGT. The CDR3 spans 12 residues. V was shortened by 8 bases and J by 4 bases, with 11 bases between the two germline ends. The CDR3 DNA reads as TGTGCCAGCGATCGGATCCCCACTGAAGCTTTCTTT. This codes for CASDRIPTEAFF.

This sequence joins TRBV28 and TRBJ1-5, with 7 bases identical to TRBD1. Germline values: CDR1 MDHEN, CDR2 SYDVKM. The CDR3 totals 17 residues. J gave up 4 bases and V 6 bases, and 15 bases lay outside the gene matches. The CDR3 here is CASRTRDSAWPNQPQHF. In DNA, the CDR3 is TGTGCCAGCAGAACCCGGGACAGTGCGTGGCCGAATCAGCCCCAGCATTTT.

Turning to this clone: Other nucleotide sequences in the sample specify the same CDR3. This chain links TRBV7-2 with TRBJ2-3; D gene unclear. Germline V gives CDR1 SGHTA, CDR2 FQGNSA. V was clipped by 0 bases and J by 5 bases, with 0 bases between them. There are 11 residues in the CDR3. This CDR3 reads CASSLADTQYF. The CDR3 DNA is TGTGCCAGCAGCTTAGCAGATACGCAGTATTTT.

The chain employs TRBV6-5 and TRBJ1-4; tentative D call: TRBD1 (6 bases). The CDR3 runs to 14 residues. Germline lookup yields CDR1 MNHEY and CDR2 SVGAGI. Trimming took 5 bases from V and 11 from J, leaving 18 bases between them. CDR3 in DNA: TGTGCCAGCAGTCCCGCGGCGTACCAGGGGAAACTGTTTTTT. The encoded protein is CASSPAAYQGKLFF.

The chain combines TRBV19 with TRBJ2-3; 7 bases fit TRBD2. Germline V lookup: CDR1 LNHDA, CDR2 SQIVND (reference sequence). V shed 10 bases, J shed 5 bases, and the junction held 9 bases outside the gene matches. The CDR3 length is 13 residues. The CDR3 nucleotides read TGTGCCACCCGGAAGACGGGAGGAGATACGCAGTATTTT. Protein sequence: CATRKTGGDTQYF.

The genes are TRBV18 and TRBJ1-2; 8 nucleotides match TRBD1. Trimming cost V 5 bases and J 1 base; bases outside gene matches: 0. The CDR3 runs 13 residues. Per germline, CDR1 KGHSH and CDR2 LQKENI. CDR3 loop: CASSTGGNYGYTF. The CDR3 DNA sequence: TGTGCCAGCTCAACAGGGGGTAACTATGGCTACACCTTC.

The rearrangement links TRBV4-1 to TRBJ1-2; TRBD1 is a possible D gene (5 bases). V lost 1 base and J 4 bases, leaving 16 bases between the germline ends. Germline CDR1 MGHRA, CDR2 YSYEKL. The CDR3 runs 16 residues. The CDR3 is CASSQGRRDQPYGYTF. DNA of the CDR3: TGCGCCAGCAGCCAAGGGAGAAGGGACCAGCCCTATGGCTACACCTTC.

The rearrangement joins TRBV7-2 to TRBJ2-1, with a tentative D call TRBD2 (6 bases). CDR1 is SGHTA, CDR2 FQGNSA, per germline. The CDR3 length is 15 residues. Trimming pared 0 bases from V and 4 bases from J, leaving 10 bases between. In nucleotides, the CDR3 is TGTGCCAGCAGCTTAGCGCACGGGAGTTACAATGAGCAGTTCTTC. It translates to CASSLAHGSYNEQFF.

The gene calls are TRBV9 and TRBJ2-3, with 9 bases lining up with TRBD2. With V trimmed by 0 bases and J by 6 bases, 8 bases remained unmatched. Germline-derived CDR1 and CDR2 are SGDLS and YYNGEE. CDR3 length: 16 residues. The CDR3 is CASSVGRGGHPDTQYF. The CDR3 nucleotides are TGTGCCAGCAGCGTAGGGCGGGGGGGCCACCCCGATACGCAGTATTTT. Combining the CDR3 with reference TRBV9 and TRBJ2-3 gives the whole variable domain DSGVTQTPKHLITATGQRVTLRCSPRSGDLSVYWYQQSLDQGLQFLIQYYNGEERAKGNILERFSAQQFPDLHSELNLSSLELGDSALYFCASSVGRGGHPDTQYFGPGTRLTVL.

Written as DNA, the CDR3 is TGTGCCAGCGGGGGGACAGGGCTCGAGCAGTACTTC. Its translation: CASGGTGLEQYF. The chain employs TRBV6-1 and TRBJ2-7; 9 nucleotides agree with TRBD1. The trim removed 8 bases at V and 6 bases at J, leaving 5 bases unmatched. The CDR3 runs to 12 residues. Per germline, CDR1 MNHNS and CDR2 SASEGT.

The CDR3 sequence is CASSQSQQFNEKLFF. In DNA form, the CDR3 reads TGCGCCAGCAGCCAAAGTCAACAGTTCAATGAAAAACTGTTTTTT. The J gene is TRBJ1-4, the V gene TRBV4-1; D uncertain. The CDR3 extends over 15 amino acids. Germline V gives CDR1 MGHRA, CDR2 YSYEKL. Trimming cost V 2 bases and J 5 bases, with 12 bases left between them.